The 30 T cell receptor beta chains listed next were all sequenced from one sample in a study of Graves' ophthalmopathy and Graves' hyperthyroidism. RNA transcripts yielded amplified TCR beta CDR3 regions. RT-PCR with HTBI primers came first, then second-round multiplex PCR. TCRdb reprocessed the multiplex PCR reads via MiXCR and lists one record per CDR3 protein. The sample holds 150,000 or so distinct CDR3 sequences, 39% seen once. Sequencing was performed on peripheral blood. The source is a man in his thirties or forties with Graves' ophthalmopathy.

The rearrangement uses TRBV15 and TRBJ1-3; D call uncertain. CDR3 size: 15 residues. The ends were cut back, 1 base at V and 4 bases at J, with 11 bases in the middle. The germline V gene encodes CDR1 LNHNV and CDR2 YYDKDF (reference sequence). CDR3 nucleotide sequence: TGTGCCACCAGCAGAGCGGTACAAGCGGGAAACACCATATATTTT. It encodes CATSRAVQAGNTIYF.

This clonotype was counted many times. V is TRBV7-9 and J is TRBJ2-7; 7 nucleotides agree with TRBD2. CDR1 SEHNR and CDR2 FQNEAQ come from the germline V gene (reference sequence). There are 16 residues in the CDR3. J lost 6 bases, V lost 6 bases, and 17 bases had no gene match. Written as DNA, the CDR3 is TGTGCCAGCAGAGCCACTAGCGAATCGCTTATAGGCGAGCAGTACTTC. Translation gives CASRATSESLIGEQYF.

The sample holds many counts of this clonotype. The chain recombines TRBV7-2 with TRBJ2-5; 9 positions agree with TRBD1. Germline-derived CDR1 and CDR2 are SGHTA and FQGNSA. With V trimmed by 5 bases and J by 5 bases, 6 bases remained unmatched. CDR3 length equals 14 residues. CDR3 sequence: CASSMDRGSETQYF. CDR3 coding DNA: TGTGCCAGCAGCATGGACAGGGGAAGCGAGACCCAGTACTTC.

The chain employs TRBV20-1 and TRBJ2-7, with D possibly being TRBD1 (6 bases). The V end was cut by 6 bases, the J end by 4 bases, with 19 bases between. This CDR3 is built from 14 residues. From germline, CDR1 is DFQATT and CDR2 SNEGSKA (reference sequence). The CDR3: CSAHAGTNNYEQYF. In DNA form, the CDR3 reads TGCAGTGCCCACGCCGGGACAAACAATTACGAGCAGTACTTC.

The chain combines TRBV6-2 or TRBV6-3 with TRBJ1-1; D is ambiguous. CDR3 length: 14 amino acids. Germline-derived CDR1 and CDR2 are MNHEY and SVGEGT. V was cut by 4 bases and J by 3 bases, with 12 bases left in between. DNA for the CDR3: TGTGCCAGCAGTTGGAAGGCGGAGGACACTGAAGCTTTCTTT. This sequence encodes CASSWKAEDTEAFF.

This chain connects TRBV20-1 to TRBJ2-5; 10 nucleotides match TRBD2. CDR3 length: 14 amino acids. Germline trimming cut 5 bases from V and 0 bases from J; bases unmatched to any gene: 3. Germline assignment: CDR1 DFQATT and CDR2 SNEGSKA (reference sequence). The chain's CDR3 is CSAYGTSDQETQYF. CDR3 sequence (DNA): TGCAGTGCTTACGGGACTAGCGACCAAGAGACCCAGTACTTC.

This clonotype was recorded many times. The V and J genes are TRBV11-2 and TRBJ2-7, with D perhaps given as TRBD1 or TRBD2 (6 bases each). Germline-derived CDR1 and CDR2 are SGHAT and FQNNGV. With 5 bases removed from V and 3 bases from J, the gap between germline ends came to 17 bases. This CDR3 is 15 amino acids long. The CDR3 region is CASSAPRRGDYEQYF. The CDR3 coding sequence is TGTGCCAGCAGCGCCCCTCGGAGGGGGGACTACGAGCAGTACTTC.

The table lists this clonotype with many counts. This chain joins TRBV7-9 and TRBJ2-5; D remains ambiguous. Trimming took 1 base from V and 1 from J, leaving 10 bases between them. The CDR3 loop spans 15 amino acids. CDR1 SEHNR and CDR2 FQNEAQ come from the germline V gene (reference sequence). CDR3 nucleotide sequence: TGTGCCAGCAGCTTAGTCATTAGCCGCCAAGAGACCCAGTACTTC. Protein: CASSLVISRQETQYF.

The chain employs TRBV12-3 or TRBV12-4 and TRBJ2-7, with 14 positions matching TRBD2. The CDR3 sequence is 15 residues long. The V and J ends lost 5 bases and 6 bases, in that order; junction bases with no gene match: 6. The CDR3 is CASSETSGRGSEQYF. CDR3 bases: TGTGCCAGCAGTGAGACTAGCGGGAGGGGGAGCGAGCAGTACTTC.

This clonotype occurred a few times. The rearrangement uses TRBV9 and TRBJ2-5; 9 positions agree with TRBD2. The CDR3 spans 15 residues. CDR1 and CDR2 from the germline V gene are SGDLS and YYNGEE. The junction had 7 bases not matched to a gene; V was cut back by 2 bases and J by 5 bases. This CDR3 reads CASSVNSGSDETQYF. The DNA of the CDR3 is TGTGCCAGCAGCGTTAATAGCGGGAGTGATGAGACCCAGTACTTC.

This clonotype occurred many times. The chain uses TRBV6-2 or TRBV6-3 and TRBJ1-1, with TRBD1 as a possible D gene (6 bases). V was cut by 6 bases and J by 1 base, with 9 bases left in between. Per germline, CDR1 MNHEY and CDR2 SVGEGT. The CDR3 runs 13 residues. The DNA of the CDR3 is TGTGCCAGCAGCAGGACAGAGAACACTGAAGCTTTCTTT. Translation: CASSRTENTEAFF.

This rearrangement joins TRBV6-1 to TRBJ1-5; D unresolved. V was clipped by 6 bases and J by 5 bases, with 14 bases between them. CDR3 length: 14 residues. The germline V gene encodes CDR1 MNHNS and CDR2 SASEGT. The DNA of the CDR3 is TGTGCCAGCAGGGAAATCGACGGCGATCAGCCCCAGCATTTT. This translates into CASREIDGDQPQHF.

The J gene is TRBJ1-5, the V gene TRBV6-1; D gene unclear. This CDR3 is built from 17 residues. The V and J ends lost 8 bases and 0 bases respectively, with 20 bases between them. The V gene's germline CDR1 is MNHNS and CDR2 SASEGT. CDR3 in amino acids: CASRRDGKPYSNQPQHF. The CDR3 bases are TGTGCCAGCCGGAGGGATGGAAAACCATATAGCAATCAGCCCCAGCATTTT.

The rearrangement uses TRBV6-1 and TRBJ2-2; 10 nucleotides align to TRBD2. In germline, CDR1 is MNHNS, CDR2 SASEGT. The CDR3 is 16 amino acids. The junction had 5 bases not matched to a gene; V was cut back by 6 bases and J by 1 base. The CDR3 protein is CASSPSSGRNTGELFF. The CDR3 coding sequence is TGTGCCAGCAGCCCTTCTAGCGGGAGGAACACCGGGGAGCTGTTTTTT.

There are many counts of this clonotype. The V and J genes are TRBV20-1 and TRBJ1-2; perhaps TRBD1 as D (6 bases). Germline values: CDR1 DFQATT, CDR2 SNEGSKA (reference sequence). V was clipped by 5 bases and J by 8 bases, with 15 bases between them. The length of the CDR3 is 12 residues. CDR3 in DNA: TGCAGTGCTGTGTTGGGGGCGGGAGGCTACACCTTC. Its translation is CSAVLGAGGYTF.

The chain joins TRBV6-1 to TRBJ2-5; D may correspond to TRBD1 or TRBD2 (5 bases each). Germline V gene lookup returns CDR1 MNHNS and CDR2 SASEGT. Trimming stripped 6 bases from V and 0 bases from J, with 14 bases between. The CDR3 has 15 amino acids. The CDR3 DNA sequence: TGTGCCAGCAGCCGAACGGGGACCAACCAAGAGACCCAGTACTTC. This codes for CASSRTGTNQETQYF.

This clonotype was picked up many times. One base away lies a much larger clone, so this may be a sequencing read error. The CDR3 does not close with the conserved phenylalanine or tryptophan, likely indicating a read error. CDR3 loop: CSAPPMTSNQPQHL. CDR3 bases: TGCAGTGCTCCTCCCATGACGAGCAATCAGCCCCAGCATCTT. The V and J genes are TRBV20-1 and TRBJ1-5; D is ambiguous. Trimming removed 5 bases at V and 1 base at J, with 12 bases between. Germline V gene lookup returns CDR1 DFQATT and CDR2 SNEGSKA (reference sequence). The CDR3 sequence is 14 residues long.

This clonotype has just a few counts. The chain joins TRBV6-1 to TRBJ2-5; D perhaps matches TRBD1 (6 bases). This CDR3 is built from 14 residues. The germline V gene has CDR1 MNHNS and CDR2 SASEGT. The V gene lost 6 bases and the J gene lost 7 bases, with 18 bases spanning the gap. The CDR3 protein is CASRDIGQRGTQYF. For the CDR3, the DNA is TGTGCCAGCAGAGATATCGGACAGAGAGGGACCCAGTACTTC.

This clonotype was counted between two and nine times. This chain uses TRBV12-3 or TRBV12-4 with TRBJ1-5, with 7 positions matching TRBD1. The CDR3 has 15 amino acids. V shed 6 bases, J shed 1 base, and the junction held 6 bases outside the gene matches. CDR3 nucleotides: TGTGCCAGCAGGCCTACAGGGGACAGCAATCAGCCCCAGCATTTT. It is translated as CASRPTGDSNQPQHF.

The sample holds many counts of this clonotype. V and J are TRBV5-1 and TRBJ1-6; TRBD1 is a possible D gene (5 bases). This CDR3 comprises 15 residues. Trimming pared 0 bases from V and 5 bases from J, leaving 9 bases between. The germline V gene has CDR1 SGHRS and CDR2 YFSETQ. The CDR3 DNA is TGCGCCAGCAGCTTGGGGCAGGGCGATAATTCACCCCTCCACTTT. Encoded protein: CASSLGQGDNSPLHF. The entire variable domain, with the rest obtained from reference TRBV5-1 and TRBJ1-6, is as follows: KAGVTQTPRYLIKTRGQQVTLSCSPISGHRSVSWYQQTPGQGLQFLFEYFSETQRNKGNFPGRFSGRQFSNSRSEMNVSTLELGDSALYLCASSLGQGDNSPLHFGNGTRLTVT.

The rearrangement joins TRBV30 to TRBJ1-6; TRBD1 might be the D (5 bases). Germline loops: CDR1 GTSNPN, CDR2 SVGIG (reference sequence). V was shortened by 4 bases and J by 9 bases, with 16 bases between the two germline ends. The CDR3 has 14 residues. For the CDR3, the DNA is TGTGCCTGGATGCCGGGGCCTAGTGGTTCACCCCTCCACTTT. It encodes CAWMPGPSGSPLHF.

This clonotype was seen many times. The chain combines TRBV11-2 with TRBJ2-5; TRBD2 might be the D (5 bases). Deletions cut 5 bases from V and 5 bases from J, with 12 bases between. Germline V gene data show CDR1 as SGHAT and CDR2 as FQNNGV. The CDR3 length is 13 residues. CDR3 in amino acids: CASSPHWRETQYF. In nucleotides, the CDR3 is TGTGCCAGCAGCCCCCATTGGAGGGAGACCCAGTACTTC.

The rearrangement links TRBV28 to TRBJ1-5, with TRBD1 matching 8 bases. V shed 6 bases, J shed 5 bases, and the junction held 9 bases outside the gene matches. Germline CDR1 reads MDHEN; CDR2 reads SYDVKM. The CDR3 totals 15 residues. The CDR3 DNA sequence: TGTGCCAGCAGGTCAGGACAGGGACTTTATCAGCCCCAGCATTTT. It is translated as CASRSGQGLYQPQHF.

The chain uses TRBV9 and TRBJ2-2, with TRBD2 as a possible D gene (5 bases). Germline CDR1 and CDR2: SGDLS and YYNGEE. The CDR3 consists of 15 residues. The V end was cut by 0 bases, the J end by 2 bases, with 8 bases between. This CDR3 is CASSVDPGNTGELFF. Here the CDR3 DNA reads TGTGCCAGCAGCGTAGACCCGGGAAACACCGGGGAGCTGTTTTTT.

This clonotype appeared many times. The chain joins TRBV6-2 or TRBV6-3 to TRBJ2-7; the D is unclear. CDR1 MNHEY and CDR2 SVGEGT come from the germline V gene. V lost 6 bases and J lost 2, with 11 bases in between. This CDR3 has 13 residues. CDR3 bases: TGTGCCAGCAGCCTTTGGGCTACCTACGAGCAGTACTTC. Protein sequence: CASSLWATYEQYF.

The V and J genes are TRBV6-2 or TRBV6-3 and TRBJ1-5; no firm D call. CDR3 length: 14 residues. The V end was cut by 1 base, the J end by 2 bases, with 6 bases between. Germline V gene sequence: CDR1 MNHEY, CDR2 SVGEGT. The CDR3 region has the DNA TGTGCCAGCAGTTACTTCGTTGGCAATCAGCCCCAGCATTTT. It encodes CASSYFVGNQPQHF.

The V call is TRBV7-2, the J call TRBJ2-7, with 7 bases identical to TRBD2. The J segment lost 5 bases and the V segment lost 1 base, leaving 2 bases of the junction unmatched. The CDR3 runs to 13 residues. Looked up from germline, CDR1 is SGHTA and CDR2 is FQGNSA. The CDR3: CASSLVGGDEQYF. The CDR3 DNA follows: TGTGCCAGCAGCTTAGTGGGGGGGGACGAGCAGTACTTC. Based on the CDR3 plus reference TRBV7-2 and TRBJ2-7, the full variable domain is GAGVSQSPSNKVTEKGKDVELRCDPISGHTALYWYRQSLGQGLEFLIYFQGNSAPDKSGLPSDRFSAERTGGSVSTLTIQRTQQEDSAVYLCASSLVGGDEQYFGPGTRLTVT.

This chain links TRBV7-2 with TRBJ1-3; 7 nucleotides line up with TRBD1. Trimming at V came to 3 bases and at J to 2 bases, leaving 4 bases not matched to a gene. Looked up from germline, CDR1 is SGHTA and CDR2 is FQGNSA. The CDR3 runs to 15 residues. The CDR3 DNA reads TGTGCCAGCAGCTTCACCGACAGGGCTGGAAACACCATATATTTT. It specifies CASSFTDRAGNTIYF.

V usage is TRBV19 and J usage is TRBJ2-7, with D maybe TRBD1 (6 bases). V shed 4 bases and J shed 5 bases, with 21 bases lying between them. The germline gives CDR1 LNHDA, CDR2 SQIVND (reference sequence). The CDR3 extends over 16 amino acids. The CDR3: CASSTLHRDTFDEQYF. CDR3 nucleotides: TGTGCCAGTAGTACACTCCACCGGGACACGTTCGACGAGCAGTACTTC. Full variable domain (rest looked up from reference TRBV19 and TRBJ2-7): DGGITQSPKYLFRKEGQNVTLSCEQNLNHDAMYWYRQDPGQGLRLIYYSQIVNDFQKGDIAEGYSVSREKKESFPLTVTSAQKNPTAFYLCASSTLHRDTFDEQYFGPGTRLTVT.

The chain carries TRBV6-1 and TRBJ1-2, with a weak D call TRBD1 (6 bases). The CDR3 spans 16 residues. The germline gives CDR1 MNHNS, CDR2 SASEGT. V was cut by 4 bases and J by 4 bases, with 19 bases left in between. CDR3 in DNA: TGTGCCAGCAGTGGGCCTGGGGGGGGGCGCGGCTATGGCTACACCTTC. Amino acids: CASSGPGGGRGYGYTF.